Sequencing of this TCR beta chain was carried out in a study of OX40 agonist ivuxolimab in advanced cancers. Overall study context: Recorded diagnoses for dose-escalation patients were hepatocellular carcinoma, melanoma, renal cell or head and neck cancer.

The data were produced by immunoSEQ multiplex PCR, yet TCRdb's version contains in-frame clones alone and is incomplete. This table has some 42,000 clones, 75% to 85% appearing once. The TCR sequence derives from an adult with an advanced solid tumor such as melanoma, head and neck, liver or kidney cancer. The sequenced sample was CD4+ or CD8+ T cells sorted from blood, obtained in a trial of the OX40 agonist ivuxolimab.

The CDR3 bases are TGTGCCAGTCAAACCGGAAACACCATATATTTT. Translated, it gives CASQTGNTIYF. V is TRBV6-6 and J is TRBJ1-3; D not resolved. This CDR3 has 11 amino acids. Trimming took 9 bases from V and 4 from J, leaving 7 bases between them. The germline V gene encodes CDR1 MNHNY and CDR2 SVGAGI (reference sequence).